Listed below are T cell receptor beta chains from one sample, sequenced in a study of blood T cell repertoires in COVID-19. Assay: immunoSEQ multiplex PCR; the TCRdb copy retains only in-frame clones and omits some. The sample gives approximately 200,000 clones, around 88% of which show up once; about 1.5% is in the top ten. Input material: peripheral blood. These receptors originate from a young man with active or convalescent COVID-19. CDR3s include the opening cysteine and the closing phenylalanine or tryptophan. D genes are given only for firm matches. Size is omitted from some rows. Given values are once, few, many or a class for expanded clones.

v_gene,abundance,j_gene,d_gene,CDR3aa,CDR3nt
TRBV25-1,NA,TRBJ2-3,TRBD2,CASSDRGRASDTQYF,TGTGCCAGCAGTGATCGAGGGAGGGCCTCAGATACGCAGTATTTT
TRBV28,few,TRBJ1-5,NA,CASSAPRAFGPQHF,TGTGCCAGCAGCGCTCCCAGGGCCTTCGGGCCCCAGCATTTT
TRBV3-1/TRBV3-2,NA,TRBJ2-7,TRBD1,CASSPDRGQYEQYF,TGTGCCAGCAGCCCAGACAGGGGGCAATACGAGCAGTACTTC
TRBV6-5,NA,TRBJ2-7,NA,CASSSTGFYEQYF,TGTGCCAGCAGCTCGACAGGATTCTACGAGCAGTACTTC
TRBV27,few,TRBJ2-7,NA,CASSLAGAASYEQYF,TGTGCCAGCAGTTTGGCTGGGGCCGCGTCCTACGAGCAGTACTTC
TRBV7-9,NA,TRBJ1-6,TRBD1,CASSLGQDSPLHF,TGTGCCAGCAGCTTGGGACAGGATTCACCCCTCCACTTT
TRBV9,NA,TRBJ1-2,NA,CASTTGTSNYGYTF,TGTGCCAGCACCACAGGGACATCTAACTATGGCTACACCTTC
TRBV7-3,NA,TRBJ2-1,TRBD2,CASSFLAGGLKNEQFF,TGTGCCAGCAGCTTTCTTGCGGGGGGATTAAAAAATGAGCAGTTCTTC
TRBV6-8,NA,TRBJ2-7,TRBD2,CASPGRVFEQYF,TGTGCCAGCCCCGGGAGGGTCTTCGAGCAGTACTTC
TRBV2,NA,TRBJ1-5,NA,CASSGQDNQPQHF,TGTGCCAGCAGTGGACAGGACAATCAGCCCCAGCATTTT
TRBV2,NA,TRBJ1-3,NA,CASSREGLVPGNTIYF,TGTGCCAGCAGCCGGGAGGGATTAGTTCCTGGAAACACCATATATTTT
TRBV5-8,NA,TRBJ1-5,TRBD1,CASSRGTGSGQPQHF,TGTGCCAGCAGCCGAGGGACAGGATCAGGTCAGCCCCAGCATTTT
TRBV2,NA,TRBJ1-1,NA,CASSTPNTEAFF,TGTGCCAGCAGCACTCCGAACACTGAAGCTTTCTTT
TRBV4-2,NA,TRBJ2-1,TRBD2,CASSQDRTSGREQFF,TGTGCCAGCAGCCAAGATAGAACTAGCGGTCGTGAGCAGTTCTTC
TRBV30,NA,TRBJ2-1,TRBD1,CAWSTGQGAYNEQFF,TGTGCCTGGAGTACAGGACAGGGGGCCTACAATGAGCAGTTCTTC
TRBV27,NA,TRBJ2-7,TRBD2,CASSKSTSGRISYEQYF,TGTGCCAGCTCCAAATCCACTAGCGGGAGGATCTCCTACGAGCAGTACTTC
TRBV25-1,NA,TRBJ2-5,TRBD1,CASSAATGERETQYF,TGTGCCAGCAGTGCCGCGACAGGGGAGAGGGAGACCCAGTACTTC
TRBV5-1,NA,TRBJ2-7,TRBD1,CASSYTGGPYEQYF,TGCGCCAGCAGTTACACAGGGGGGCCCTACGAGCAGTACTTC
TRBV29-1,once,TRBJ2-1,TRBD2,CRTGGLADNEQFF,TGCAGGACTGGTGGACTAGCGGACAATGAGCAGTTCTTC
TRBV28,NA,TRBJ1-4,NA,CASSLAEATNEKLFF,TGTGCCAGCAGTTTAGCGGAGGCAACTAATGAAAAACTGTTTTTT
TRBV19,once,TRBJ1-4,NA,CASLDRLNEKLFF,TGTGCCAGTCTAGACAGACTTAATGAAAAACTGTTTTTT
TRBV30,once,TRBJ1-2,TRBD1,CACQPTGGYGYTF,TGTGCCTGCCAACCGACAGGGGGCTATGGCTACACCTTC
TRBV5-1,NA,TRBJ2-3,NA,CASSLALASTDTQYF,TGCGCCAGCAGCTTGGCCTTAGCTAGCACAGATACGCAGTATTTT
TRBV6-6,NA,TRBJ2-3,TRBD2,CASGKLAGGPDTQYF,TGTGCCAGCGGGAAACTAGCGGGAGGGCCAGATACGCAGTATTTT
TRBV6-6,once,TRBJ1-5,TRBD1,CASSPRQGISNQPQHF,TGTGCCAGCAGTCCCCGACAGGGCATTAGCAATCAGCCCCAGCATTTT
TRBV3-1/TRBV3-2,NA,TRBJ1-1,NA,CASSQGGRAGRTEAFF,TGTGCCAGCAGCCAAGGGGGTCGGGCGGGGAGGACTGAAGCTTTCTTT
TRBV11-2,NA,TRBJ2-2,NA,CASSRGRLDETGELFF,TGTGCCAGCAGCCGCGGCCGACTTGACGAGACCGGGGAGCTGTTTTTT
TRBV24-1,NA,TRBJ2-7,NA,CATSRQGYYEQYF,TGTGCCACCTCCCGCCAGGGATACTACGAGCAGTACTTC
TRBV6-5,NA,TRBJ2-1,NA,CASSYSRVYNEQFF,TGTGCCAGCAGTTACTCTCGGGTTTACAATGAGCAGTTCTTC
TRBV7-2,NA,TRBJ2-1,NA,CASSSPGGGQIYNEQFF,TGTGCCAGCAGCTCCCCGGGGGGGGGACAGATCTACAATGAGCAGTTCTTC
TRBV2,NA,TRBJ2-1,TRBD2,CASSERTSGMGNEQFF,TGTGCCAGCAGTGAGAGGACTAGCGGGATGGGGAATGAGCAGTTCTTC
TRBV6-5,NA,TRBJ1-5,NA,CASSLQPYSNQPQHF,TGTGCCAGCAGTTTACAGCCTTATAGCAATCAGCCCCAGCATTTT
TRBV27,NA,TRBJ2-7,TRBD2,CASSFAGGPVYEQYF,TGTGCCAGCAGTTTTGCGGGAGGGCCCGTATACGAGCAGTACTTC
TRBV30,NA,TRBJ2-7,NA,CAWSVGAVARRAYEQYF,TGTGCCTGGAGTGTGGGTGCGGTGGCCAGGCGGGCTTACGAGCAGTACTTC
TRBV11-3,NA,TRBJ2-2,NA,CASSPVQGNTGELFF,TGTGCCAGCAGCCCGGTCCAGGGGAACACCGGGGAGCTGTTTTTT
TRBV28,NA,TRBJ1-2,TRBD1,CASSLSRDRHYGYTF,TGTGCCAGCAGTCTAAGCCGGGACAGGCACTATGGCTACACCTTC
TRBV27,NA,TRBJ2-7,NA,CASSLGDTLPQRSYEQYF,TGTGCCAGCAGTTTAGGGGACACATTGCCCCAAAGATCCTACGAGCAGTACTTC
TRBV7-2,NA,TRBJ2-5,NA,CASSSTYRDGETQYF,TGTGCCAGCAGCTCCACGTACAGGGATGGGGAGACCCAGTACTTC
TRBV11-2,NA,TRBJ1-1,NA,CASSLAPGYEAFF,TGTGCCAGCAGCTTAGCGCCCGGGTATGAAGCTTTCTTT
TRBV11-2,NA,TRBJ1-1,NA,CASSLDPGRRAFF,TGTGCCAGCAGCTTAGATCCAGGGCGGCGAGCTTTCTTT